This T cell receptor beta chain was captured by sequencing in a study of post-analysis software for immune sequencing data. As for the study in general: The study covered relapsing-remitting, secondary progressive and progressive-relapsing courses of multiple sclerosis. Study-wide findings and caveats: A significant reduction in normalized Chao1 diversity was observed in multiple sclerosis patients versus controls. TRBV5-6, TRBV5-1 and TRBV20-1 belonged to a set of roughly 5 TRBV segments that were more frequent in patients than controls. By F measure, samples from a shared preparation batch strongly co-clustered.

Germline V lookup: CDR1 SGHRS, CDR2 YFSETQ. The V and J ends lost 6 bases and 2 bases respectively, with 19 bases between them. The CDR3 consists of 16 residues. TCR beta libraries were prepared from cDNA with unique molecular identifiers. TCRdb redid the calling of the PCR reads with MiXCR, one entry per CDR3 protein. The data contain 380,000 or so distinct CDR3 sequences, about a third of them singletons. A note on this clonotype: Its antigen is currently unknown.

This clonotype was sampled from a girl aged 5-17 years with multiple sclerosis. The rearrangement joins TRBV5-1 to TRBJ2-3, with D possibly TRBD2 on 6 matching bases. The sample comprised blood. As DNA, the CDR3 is TGCGCCAGCAACCTCCGGGACTGGCTATCCACAGATACGCAGTATTTT. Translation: CASNLRDWLSTDTQYF.